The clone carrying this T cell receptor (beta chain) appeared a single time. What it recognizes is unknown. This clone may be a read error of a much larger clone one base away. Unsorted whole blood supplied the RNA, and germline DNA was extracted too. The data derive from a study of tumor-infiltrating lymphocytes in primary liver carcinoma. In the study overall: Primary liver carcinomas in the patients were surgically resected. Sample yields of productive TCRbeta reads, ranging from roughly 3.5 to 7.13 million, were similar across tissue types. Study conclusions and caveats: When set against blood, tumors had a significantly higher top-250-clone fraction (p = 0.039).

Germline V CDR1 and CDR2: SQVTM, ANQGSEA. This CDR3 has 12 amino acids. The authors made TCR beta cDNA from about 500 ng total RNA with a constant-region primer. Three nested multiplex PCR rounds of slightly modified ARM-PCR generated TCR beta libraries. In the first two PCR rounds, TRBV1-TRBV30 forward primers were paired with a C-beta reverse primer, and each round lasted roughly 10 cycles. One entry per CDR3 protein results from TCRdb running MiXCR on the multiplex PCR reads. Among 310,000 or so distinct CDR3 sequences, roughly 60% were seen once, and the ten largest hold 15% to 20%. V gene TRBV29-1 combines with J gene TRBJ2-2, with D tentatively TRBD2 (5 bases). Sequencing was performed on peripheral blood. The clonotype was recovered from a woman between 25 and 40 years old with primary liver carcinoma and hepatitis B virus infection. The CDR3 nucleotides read TGCAGCGTTGTACGCCCCACCGGGGAGCTGTCTTTT. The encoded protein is CSVVRPTGELSF.